The sequence of this T cell receptor (beta chain) was determined in a study of blood T cell repertoires in COVID-19. Turning to the study itself: Sources were T cells, B-cell-depleted T cells, or PBMCs; the material itself was cDNA or gDNA.

This CDR3 region has 14 residues. The ends lost 5 bases at V and 4 bases at J; junction bases unmatched: 7. In germline, CDR1 is LNHDA, CDR2 SQIVND (reference sequence). The authors' processing: Reference gene primer amplification gave estimated nucleated cell counts. Using immunoSEQ multiplex PCR, the repertoire was profiled, and TCRdb retains in-frame clones only, with some absent. V and J calls and clone size are given by that table; D and trimming were obtained from the DNA. In the table there are approximately 90,000 clones, about three quarters of which are singletons. This clonotype originated in a woman at least 80 years old with acute or convalescent COVID-19. The sequenced sample was peripheral blood. This sequence joins TRBV19 and TRBJ1-2, with 7 bases aligning to TRBD1. The CDR3 loop reads CASSQSGTVYGYTF. The DNA of the CDR3 is TGTGCCAGTAGTCAATCCGGGACAGTCTATGGCTACACCTTC.